The 21 T cell receptor beta chains below were found in one sample sequenced in a study of human T cells and chemical hapten exposure. Each CDR3 protein gets one entry after TCRdb re-called the RACE reads with MiXCR. This sample has roughly 94,000 distinct CDR3 sequences, with 7.5% to 10% found just once. Time point given: patch test 2, 6 weeks after DPC sensitization. As for treatment: therapeutic diphenylcyclopropenone sensitization with weekly scalp DPC. Here the sequenced sample was whole blood, taken in connection with sensitization to the hapten diphenylcyclopropenone (DPC). The receptors shown here come from a middle-aged woman with alopecia areata. Some clones in this sample may be carry-over from other donors' samples.

This clonotype has just a few counts. The chain has TRBV9 and TRBJ2-7; 10 bases map to TRBD1. The germline V gene has CDR1 SGDLS and CDR2 YYNGEE. CDR3 length: 14 amino acids. The V segment lost 4 bases and the J segment 8 bases; nucleotides outside the gene matches: 9. The CDR3 DNA follows: TGTGCCAGCAGCCCCGGGACAGGGGCCAGCAAGCAGTACTTC. Translation: CASSPGTGASKQYF.

This chain connects TRBV7-6 to TRBJ2-1; D perhaps matches TRBD1 (5 bases). The CDR3 totals 18 residues. Germline loops: CDR1 SGHVS, CDR2 FNYEAQ. The ends were cut back, 5 bases at V and 0 bases at J, with 20 bases in the middle. Written as DNA, the CDR3 is TGTGCCAGCAGCCCGCAGTCTGCGCGAAGGGGCTCCTACAATGAGCAGTTCTTC. Translation: CASSPQSARRGSYNEQFF. Using reference TRBV7-6 and TRBJ2-1 for the parts outside the CDR3, the full variable domain is GAGVSQSPRYKVTKRGQDVALRCDPISGHVSLYWYRQALGQGPEFLTYFNYEAQQDKSGLPNDRFSAERPEGSISTLTIQRTEQRDSAMYRCASSPQSARRGSYNEQFFGPGTRLTVL.

The chain is built from TRBV28 and TRBJ2-3; possibly TRBD2 for D (6 bases). The germline gives CDR1 MDHEN, CDR2 SYDVKM. The V end lost 8 bases, the J end lost 1 base, and 7 bases lay between the germline ends. The CDR3 has 12 amino acids. CDR3 residues: CASGGGTDTQYF. For the CDR3, the DNA is TGTGCCAGCGGAGGGGGCACAGATACGCAGTATTTT.

This clonotype was recorded many times. This chain connects TRBV7-3 to TRBJ2-2; TRBD1 matches at 8 bases. The CDR3 loop spans 16 amino acids. Germline V gene data show CDR1 as SGHTA and CDR2 as FQGTGA. V lost 2 bases, J lost 5 bases, and 7 bases stayed unmatched. The CDR3 loop is CASSLFGQGGTGELFF. The CDR3 DNA reads TGTGCCAGCAGCTTATTCGGACAGGGAGGAACCGGGGAGCTGTTTTTT.

This clonotype was observed a few times. This chain joins TRBV27 and TRBJ1-5; weak D call: TRBD1 (5 bases). V dropped 6 bases and J dropped 7 bases, with 16 bases sitting between them. Germline CDR1 is MNHEY and CDR2 is SMNVEV (reference sequence). CDR3 size: 14 residues. The CDR3 DNA sequence: TGTGCCAGCAGGTCCCTGGGACTATACCAGCCCCAGCATTTT. This gives the protein CASRSLGLYQPQHF.

V and J are TRBV29-1 and TRBJ2-1, with a possible D match to TRBD2 (6 bases). This CDR3 contains 14 residues. V was clipped by 4 bases and J by 4 bases, with 14 bases between them. CDR1 is SQVTM and CDR2 is ANQGSEA in the germline V gene. CDR3: CSVVLAGLYNEQFF. CDR3 nucleotides: TGCAGCGTTGTGTTGGCGGGGTTATACAATGAGCAGTTCTTC.

The V call is TRBV20-1, the J call TRBJ2-1, with 10 bases that match TRBD2. CDR3 length: 16 amino acids. CDR1 DFQATT and CDR2 SNEGSKA come from the germline V gene (reference sequence). Trimming removed 2 bases from V and 4 bases from J; junction bases left unmatched: 8. CDR3 in amino acids: CSARTLSGRFYNEQFF. The CDR3 DNA reads TGCAGTGCTAGAACCCTTAGCGGGAGGTTTTACAATGAGCAGTTCTTC.

In this sample, this clonotype turned up many times. J is TRBJ1-5 and V is TRBV7-8; D perhaps matches TRBD1 (5 bases). The CDR3 contains 13 residues. Looked up from germline, CDR1 is SGHVS and CDR2 is FQNEAQ. V was clipped by 4 bases and J by 7 bases, with 11 bases between them. CDR3 nucleotide sequence: TGTGCCAGCAGCTACGACAGCGGGCAGCCCCAGCATTTT. Its protein product is CASSYDSGQPQHF.

This clonotype has ten or more counts. This chain connects TRBV11-2 to TRBJ2-1; D possibly corresponds to TRBD1 (5 bases). The CDR3 spans 19 residues. Trimming left V 4 bases short and J 6 bases short, with 28 bases between. The germline gives CDR1 SGHAT, CDR2 FQNNGV. The CDR3 nucleotides read TGTGCCAGCAGCTCCTTTGGGGCAGGGAACCCCATCTACTTCAATGAGCAGTTCTTC. This translates into CASSSFGAGNPIYFNEQFF.

The CDR3, as DNA: TGTGCCAGCAGTTTAGACTTACTCTCTGGAAACACCATATATTTT. It encodes CASSLDLLSGNTIYF. V and J are TRBV28 and TRBJ1-3; D is undetermined. The CDR3 runs to 15 residues. CDR1 MDHEN and CDR2 SYDVKM come from the germline V gene. V was clipped by 2 bases and J by 0 bases, with 8 bases between them.

This clonotype was recorded at least ten times. The V and J genes are TRBV2 and TRBJ1-5; TRBD1 is a possible D gene (5 bases). This CDR3 has 14 amino acids. The germline gives CDR1 SNHLY, CDR2 FYNNEI. V lost 5 bases to trimming and J lost 7 bases, with 15 bases between them. The CDR3 DNA sequence: TGTGCCAGCAGTCCCACCGGGGGTAGGCAGCCCCAGCATTTT. This gives the protein CASSPTGGRQPQHF.

This clonotype was counted ten times or more. The CDR3 coding sequence is TGTGCCAGCAGTTATGGGAGGACCGGGGAGCTGTTTTTT. This translates into CASSYGRTGELFF. The rearrangement uses TRBV6-5 and TRBJ2-2; TRBD2 is a possible D gene (6 bases). The CDR3 runs 13 residues. Germline lookup yields CDR1 MNHEY and CDR2 SVGAGI. V lost 3 bases to trimming and J lost 5 bases, with 7 bases between them.

The J gene is TRBJ1-5, the V gene TRBV14; D gene uncertain. The germline CDR1 and CDR2 sequences are SGHDN and FVKESK. The CDR3 covers 16 residues. Trimming removed 1 base at V and 3 bases at J, with 13 bases between. In nucleotides, the CDR3 is TGTGCCAGCAGCCAAGTAAAGGCAGGTTCCAATCAGCCCCAGCATTTT. Translating it yields CASSQVKAGSNQPQHF.

This clonotype was seen a handful of times. The chain has TRBV29-1 and TRBJ2-3; D is uncertain. Trimming pared 4 bases from V and 1 base from J, leaving 9 bases between. Per the germline V gene, CDR1 is SQVTM and CDR2 is ANQGSEA. The CDR3 sequence is 13 residues long. The CDR3 region is CSVVRAGTDTQYF. CDR3 nucleotide sequence: TGCAGCGTTGTAAGGGCAGGCACAGATACGCAGTATTTT.

This clonotype was detected ten times or more. The V gene is TRBV28, the J gene TRBJ2-3; the D gene is possibly TRBD2 (6 bases). Per the germline V gene, CDR1 is MDHEN and CDR2 is SYDVKM. V lost 4 bases to trimming and J lost 2 bases, with 16 bases between them. The CDR3 covers 16 residues. The CDR3 coding sequence is TGTGCCAGCAGTTCCCCGGACGGCGGGACCACAGATACGCAGTATTTT. It codes for CASSSPDGGTTDTQYF.

Ten or more counts support this clonotype. The chain employs TRBV12-3 or TRBV12-4 and TRBJ1-2; 10 nucleotides match TRBD1. V lost 5 bases, J lost 7 bases, and 4 bases stayed unmatched. The CDR3 runs to 13 residues. CDR3: CASSGDRGGGYTF. The CDR3 DNA reads as TGTGCCAGCAGTGGGGACAGGGGAGGTGGCTACACCTTC.

This clonotype showed up many times. This sequence joins TRBV5-5 and TRBJ1-1, with unresolved D. Germline CDR1 SGHKS, CDR2 YYEKEE (reference sequence). The germline V and J ends were trimmed by 4 bases and 2 bases, with 12 bases remaining between them. CDR3 size: 14 residues. This CDR3 is CASSRRVGNTEAFF. The CDR3 region has the DNA TGTGCCAGCAGCCGCCGGGTGGGAAACACTGAAGCTTTCTTT.

The chain employs TRBV3-1 and TRBJ2-3, with 8 positions matching TRBD2. The CDR3 sequence is 15 residues long. Germline V gives CDR1 LGHDT, CDR2 YNNKEL (reference sequence). The V and J ends lost 1 base and 6 bases, in that order; junction bases with no gene match: 6. The CDR3 loop is CASSQALTSGDTQYF. In DNA form, the CDR3 reads TGTGCCAGCAGCCAAGCCTTAACTAGCGGCGATACGCAGTATTTT.

This clonotype was seen repeatedly, ten times or more. The V call is TRBV2, the J call TRBJ2-1, with unresolved D. V lost 10 bases, J lost 6 bases, and 13 bases lay in between. The CDR3 length is 12 residues. In germline, CDR1 is SNHLY, CDR2 FYNNEI. CDR3 sequence: CAMRGNGNEQFF. DNA for the CDR3: TGTGCCATGCGTGGCAATGGCAATGAGCAGTTCTTC.

This clonotype has just a few counts. This rearrangement joins TRBV6-5 to TRBJ2-5, with 10 positions matching TRBD2. The V gene's germline CDR1 is MNHEY and CDR2 SVGAGI. With V trimmed by 2 bases and J by 7 bases, 7 bases remained unmatched. This CDR3 is built from 15 residues. CDR3 amino acids: CASSYETSGRGTQYF. Written as DNA, the CDR3 is TGTGCCAGCAGTTACGAGACTAGCGGGCGGGGGACCCAGTACTTC.

This clonotype turned up a few times. This chain uses TRBV28 with TRBJ2-7; 7 nucleotides agree with TRBD2. Germline trimming cut 4 bases from V and 2 bases from J; bases unmatched to any gene: 8. The CDR3 runs to 15 residues. CDR1 and CDR2 from the germline V gene are MDHEN and SYDVKM. CDR3 protein: CASSSPTGLPYEQYF. Here the CDR3 DNA reads TGTGCCAGCAGTTCCCCCACGGGACTACCCTACGAGCAGTACTTC.